This T cell receptor beta chain came from a study of T cells after yellow fever vaccination. Many counts were recorded for this clonotype. Making TCR cDNA involved 5'RACE template switching, which added UMIs and a universal primer site. TCRdb ran MiXCR on the 5' RACE reads and lists one entry per CDR3 protein. The sample contains approximately 150,000 distinct CDR3 sequences, approximately 6.2% of which appear only once. The CDR3 loop spans 16 amino acids. Per germline, CDR1 SGHRS and CDR2 YFSETQ. Germline trimming cut 4 bases from V and 0 bases from J; bases unmatched to any gene: 2. Sequenced material: CD4+ T cells sorted from PBMCs, taken on the day of the first yellow fever vaccination. The chain carries TRBV5-1 and TRBJ2-2, with 11 bases fitting TRBD2. The TCR originated in a man younger than 30 who received the YFV17D yellow fever vaccine. The CDR3 coding sequence is TGCGCCAGCAGCGTACTAGCGGGAGCGAACACCGGGGAGCTGTTTTTT. It encodes CASSVLAGANTGELFF.